This is a list of T cell receptor beta chains from one sample in a study of vaccination effects on CD4 cells after COVID-19. Their antigens are not known. Profiling relied on immunoSEQ multiplex PCR, and the TCRdb table lists in-frame clones only, not all of them. The sample lists 30,000 to 45,000 clones; about two thirds were seen once. The sample in question was CD4+ T cells from PBMCs cultured with SARS-CoV-2 spike peptides, obtained before COVID-19 vaccination. These receptors were collected from a human donor who received a COVID-19 vaccine. Both conserved end residues are part of each CDR3. Fields, in order: clone size, CDR3 length, V gene, J gene, D gene, CDR3 protein, CDR3 DNA. The D gene is left open where the match is weak. Rows may omit the clone size; those that give it use once, few, many or a size class.

>.|15|TRBV19|TRBJ2-3|.
CASSGDGRGTDTQYF
TGTGCCAGTAGTGGGGACGGTCGGGGTACAGATACGCAGTATTTT
>.|16|TRBV5-1|TRBJ2-6|TRBD1
CASHRGTSSGANVLTF
TGCGCCAGCCACAGGGGGACATCCTCTGGGGCCAACGTCCTGACTTTC
>.|11|TRBV6-5|TRBJ2-7|.
CASSYSGKQYF
TGTGCCAGCAGTTATTCAGGGAAGCAGTACTTC
>.|15|TRBV2|TRBJ1-4|TRBD1
CASSVDRQGNEKLFF
TGTGCCAGCAGTGTCGATCGACAGGGCAATGAAAAACTGTTTTTT
>.|14|TRBV3-1/TRBV3-2|TRBJ2-3|.
CASSQDSGELGQYF
TGTGCCAGCAGCCAAGATTCGGGGGAATTGGGGCAGTATTTT
>few|16|TRBV10-3|TRBJ2-1|TRBD2
CAISESTGGVSNEQFF
TGTGCCATCAGTGAGTCGACGGGGGGTGTATCCAATGAGCAGTTCTTC
>.|14|TRBV30|TRBJ2-1|TRBD2
CAWRLAGGPGEQFF
TGTGCCTGGAGACTAGCGGGAGGGCCCGGGGAGCAGTTCTTC
>once|14|TRBV18|TRBJ1-4|.
CASSRGTTDEKLFF
TGTGCCAGCTCTCGGGGGACGACGGATGAAAAACTGTTTTTT
>.|14|TRBV10-3|TRBJ2-2|.
CAISAAQNTGELFF
TGTGCCATCAGTGCAGCGCAAAACACCGGGGAGCTGTTTTTT
>.|15|TRBV6-2/TRBV6-3|TRBJ1-5|TRBD1
CASSLGQGGYQPQHF
TGTGCCAGCAGCCTCGGACAGGGTGGGTATCAGCCCCAGCATTTT
>.|14|TRBV7-9|TRBJ2-5|.
CASSFRTDQETQYF
TGTGCCAGCAGCTTCAGGACGGATCAAGAGACCCAGTACTTC
>.|14|TRBV2|TRBJ1-5|.
CASKKGHSNQPQHF
TGTGCCAGCAAAAAGGGACATAGCAATCAGCCCCAGCATTTT
>few|13|TRBV19|TRBJ2-7|.
CASGRDSFYEQYF
TGTGCCAGTGGGCGGGACAGCTTCTACGAGCAGTACTTC
>.|16|TRBV21-1|TRBJ1-5|.
CASSKVNRVCSQPQHF
TGTGCCAGCAGCAAAGTGAACAGGGTGTGTAGTCAGCCCCAGCATTTT
>.|15|TRBV7-2|TRBJ2-7|.
CASSFFGGAAYEQYF
TGTGCCAGCAGCTTTTTTGGGGGGGCCGCCTACGAGCAGTACTTC
>few|14|TRBV3-1/TRBV3-2|TRBJ1-6|TRBD1
CASSRGQGDSPLHF
TGTGCCAGCAGTCGAGGACAGGGGGATTCACCCCTCCACTTT
>once|14|TRBV28|TRBJ1-1|.
CASSREVFGTEAFF
TGTGCCAGCAGTCGGGAGGTATTCGGCACTGAAGCTTTCTTT
>.|17|TRBV18|TRBJ1-1|TRBD1
CASSPGQGPILGTEAFF
TGTGCCAGCTCACCAGGACAGGGGCCAATCTTGGGTACTGAAGCTTTCTTT
>.|13|TRBV29-1|TRBJ1-5|.
CSVRGGSNQPQHF
TGCAGCGTTAGGGGAGGGAGCAATCAGCCCCAGCATTTT
>once|14|TRBV7-2|TRBJ2-1|TRBD2
CASGSSGSYNEQFF
TGTGCCAGCGGGTCGAGCGGGAGTTACAATGAGCAGTTCTTC
>few|14|TRBV5-1|TRBJ1-1|.
CASSRSPGSTEAFF
TGCGCCAGCAGTCGGTCACCGGGATCCACTGAAGCTTTCTTT
>.|14|TRBV4-1|TRBJ2-5|TRBD2
CASSPGTREETQYF
TGCGCCAGCAGCCCCGGGACTAGGGAAGAGACCCAGTACTTC
>.|15|TRBV7-6|TRBJ2-1|TRBD2
CASSTVAGADNEQFF
TGTGCCAGCAGCACCGTAGCGGGGGCCGACAATGAGCAGTTCTTC
>once|11|TRBV10-3|TRBJ1-3|.
CAITSGNTIYF
TGTGCCATAACCTCTGGAAACACCATATATTTT
>.|13|TRBV5-4|TRBJ2-7|TRBD1
CASRAQGAREQYF
TGTGCCAGCAGGGCCCAGGGGGCGCGGGAGCAGTACTTC
>.|16|TRBV14|TRBJ2-3|TRBD2
CASSQPSGGATDTQYF
TGTGCCAGCAGCCAACCTAGCGGGGGGGCCACAGATACGCAGTATTTT
>.|19|TRBV27|TRBJ1-4|.
CASSLFGLGRVGTNEKLFF
TGTGCCAGCAGTTTATTTGGCTTGGGCAGGGTAGGGACTAATGAAAAACTGTTTTTT
>.|13|TRBV2|TRBJ1-2|.
CASSVDLNYGYTF
TGTGCCAGCAGTGTGGACCTAAACTATGGCTACACCTTC
>.|13|TRBV3-1/TRBV3-2|TRBJ2-7|.
CASSQATRGEQYF
TGTGCCAGCAGCCAAGCCACTAGGGGGGAGCAGTACTTC
>.|14|TRBV6-1|TRBJ1-2|TRBD1
CASSEDRGYYGYTF
TGTGCCAGCAGTGAAGACAGGGGCTACTATGGCTACACCTTC
>.|16|TRBV14|TRBJ2-5|TRBD2
CASSRGGSRLGETQYF
TGTGCCAGCAGCCGCGGCGGGAGCAGGTTAGGGGAGACCCAGTACTTC
>.|15|TRBV9|TRBJ2-7|.
CASSVEGGETYEQYF
TGTGCCAGCAGCGTAGAAGGGGGAGAGACCTACGAGCAGTACTTC
>.|14|TRBV6-1|TRBJ1-1|.
CASSEGGVVTEAFF
TGTGCCAGCAGTGAAGGAGGGGTGGTAACTGAAGCTTTCTTT
>once|14|TRBV6-5|TRBJ1-4|TRBD1
CASSYTGEVLKLFF
TGTGCCAGCAGTTATACAGGGGAAGTTTTAAAACTGTTTTTT
>.|15|TRBV5-1|TRBJ2-5|.
CASSLMTGRQETQYF
TGCGCCAGCAGCTTGATGACGGGGCGACAAGAGACCCAGTACTTC
>.|16|TRBV4-3|TRBJ1-2|.
CASSQDPHGLNYGYTF
TGCGCCAGCAGCCAAGATCCCCACGGCCTTAACTATGGCTACACCTTC
>.|15|TRBV4-1|TRBJ2-3|.
CASSQEGARTDTQYF
TGCGCCAGCAGCCAAGAGGGGGCGCGCACAGATACGCAGTATTTT
>.|16|TRBV5-1|TRBJ1-2|.
CASSLARTTLNYGYTF
TGCGCCAGCAGCTTGGCCCGGACAACCTTAAACTATGGCTACACCTTC
>.|14|TRBV6-6|TRBJ1-5|.
CASMGPDRYQPQHF
TGTGCCAGCATGGGCCCCGACAGGTATCAGCCCCAGCATTTT
>.|16|TRBV21-1|TRBJ2-3|.
CASSPRGQPLTDTQYF
TGTGCCAGCAGCCCACGGGGACAGCCCCTTACAGATACGCAGTATTTT
>.|13|TRBV28|TRBJ2-7|.
CASSTPLVPEQYF
TGTGCCAGCAGTACCCCGTTAGTCCCCGAGCAGTACTTC
>many|15|TRBV11-2|TRBJ1-6|.
CASSLDPGPNSPLHF
TGTGCCAGCAGCTTAGACCCGGGGCCGAATTCACCCCTCCACTTT
>.|16|TRBV7-8|TRBJ1-5|.
CASSPRGGLSNQPQHF
TGTGCCAGCAGCCCAAGGGGTGGTCTTAGCAATCAGCCCCAGCATTTT
>.|14|TRBV19|TRBJ2-6|.
CASSIATGANVLTF
TGTGCCAGTAGTATAGCGACTGGGGCCAACGTCCTGACTTTC
>few|13|TRBV7-9|TRBJ2-2|.
CASSKGNTGELFF
TGTGCCAGCTCAAAGGGGAACACCGGGGAGCTGTTTTTT
>.|15|TRBV19|TRBJ2-7|TRBD1
CASSARGRGVYEQYF
TGTGCCAGTAGTGCTAGGGGGCGAGGAGTTTACGAGCAGTACTTC
>.|16|TRBV6-4|TRBJ2-1|.
CASSDSGSIPLNEQFF
TGTGCCAGCAGTGACTCAGGCAGTATCCCACTAAATGAGCAGTTCTTC
>few|12|TRBV6-2/TRBV6-3|TRBJ1-2|.
CASSYTAGSYTF
TGTGCCAGCAGTTACACTGCAGGCAGCTACACCTTC
>.|18|TRBV3-1/TRBV3-2|TRBJ1-6|.
CASSQDSRGLDRGSPLHF
TGTGCCAGCAGCCAAGATTCCAGGGGCCTTGACCGCGGTTCACCCCTCCACTTT
>.|15|TRBV27|TRBJ1-1|.
CASSYERNAATEAFF
TGTGCCAGCAGCTATGAACGAAACGCGGCCACTGAAGCTTTCTTT
>.|13|TRBV5-1|TRBJ1-2|.
CASSPDSLYGYTF
TGCGCCAGCAGCCCGGACAGTCTCTATGGCTACACCTTC
>.|15|TRBV6-5|TRBJ1-3|.
CASREVANSGNTIYF
TGTGCCAGCAGGGAGGTTGCTAACTCTGGAAACACCATATATTTT
>.|14|TRBV9|TRBJ2-3|.
CASSPGFYTDTQYF
TGTGCCAGCAGCCCGGGGTTTTATACAGATACGCAGTATTTT
>.|13|TRBV29-1|TRBJ2-3|.
CSVDVASTDTQYF
TGCAGCGTTGATGTTGCTAGCACAGATACGCAGTATTTT
>.|13|TRBV2|TRBJ2-7|.
CASKSERFYEQYF
TGTGCCAGCAAGTCGGAGAGGTTCTACGAGCAGTACTTC
>.|15|TRBV18|TRBJ1-4|.
CASSPQLARNEKLFF
TGTGCCAGCTCACCACAGTTGGCGCGTAATGAAAAACTGTTTTTT
>once|14|TRBV6-2/TRBV6-3|TRBJ1-4|TRBD1
CASSRGTANEKLFF
TGTGCCAGCAGTAGAGGGACAGCAAATGAAAAACTGTTTTTT
>.|14|TRBV14|TRBJ2-5|.
CASSYSGVGETQYF
TGTGCCAGCAGCTACTCAGGGGTGGGAGAGACCCAGTACTTC
>.|16|TRBV27|TRBJ1-6|.
CASSTRRTFPNSPLHF
TGTGCCAGCAGCACGCGTCGGACGTTTCCTAATTCACCCCTCCACTTT